The clone carrying this T cell receptor beta chain was observed at least ten times. Trimming stripped 1 base from V and 5 bases from J, with 9 bases between. From germline, CDR1 is SGHRS and CDR2 YFSETQ. CDR3 size: 14 residues. This specimen belongs to a study of low-dose radiotherapy and immunotherapy resistance in tumors. Study context: It was 1 Gy per fraction every two weeks that Cohort 2 received, adding up to 13 Gy over 26 weeks. Oral aspirin at 300 mg was taken daily by patients for four cycles, beginning on cycle 1 day 1.

As for time point: before trial treatment. Priming of first-strand cDNA relied on TRAV- and TRBV-specific primers (covering alpha and beta chains). Amplification of TCRs used a constant-region primer and V-primer adapter for roughly 21 PCR cycles. TCRdb re-derived calls from the reads in MiXCR, one entry per CDR3 protein. The data contain 75,000 to 95,000 distinct CDR3 sequences, roughly 9% of them seen just once; the ten biggest clones take up around 0.97%. Sample: PBMCs, taken before treatment. This chain links TRBV5-1 with TRBJ1-4; weak D call: TRBD1 (6 bases). This receptor was taken from a male donor with prostate cancer. The CDR3 DNA follows: TGCGCCAGCAGCTTGCAGGGGATAAATGAAAAACTGTTTTTT. As protein: CASSLQGINEKLFF.